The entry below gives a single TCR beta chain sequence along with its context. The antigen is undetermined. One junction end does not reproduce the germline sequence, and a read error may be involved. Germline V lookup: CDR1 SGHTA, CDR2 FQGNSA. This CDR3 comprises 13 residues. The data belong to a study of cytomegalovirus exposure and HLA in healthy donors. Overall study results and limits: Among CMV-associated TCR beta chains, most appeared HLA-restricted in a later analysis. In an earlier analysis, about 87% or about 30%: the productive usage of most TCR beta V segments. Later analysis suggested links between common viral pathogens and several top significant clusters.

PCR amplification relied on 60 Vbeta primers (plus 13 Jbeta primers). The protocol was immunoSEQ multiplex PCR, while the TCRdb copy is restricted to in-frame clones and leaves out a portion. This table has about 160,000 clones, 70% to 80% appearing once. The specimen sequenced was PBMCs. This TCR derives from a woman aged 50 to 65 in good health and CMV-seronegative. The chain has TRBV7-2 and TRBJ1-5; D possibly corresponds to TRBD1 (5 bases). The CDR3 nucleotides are TGTGCCAGCAGCTCCTGGGGCCGACAGCCTCAGCATTTT. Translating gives CASSSWGRQPQHF.